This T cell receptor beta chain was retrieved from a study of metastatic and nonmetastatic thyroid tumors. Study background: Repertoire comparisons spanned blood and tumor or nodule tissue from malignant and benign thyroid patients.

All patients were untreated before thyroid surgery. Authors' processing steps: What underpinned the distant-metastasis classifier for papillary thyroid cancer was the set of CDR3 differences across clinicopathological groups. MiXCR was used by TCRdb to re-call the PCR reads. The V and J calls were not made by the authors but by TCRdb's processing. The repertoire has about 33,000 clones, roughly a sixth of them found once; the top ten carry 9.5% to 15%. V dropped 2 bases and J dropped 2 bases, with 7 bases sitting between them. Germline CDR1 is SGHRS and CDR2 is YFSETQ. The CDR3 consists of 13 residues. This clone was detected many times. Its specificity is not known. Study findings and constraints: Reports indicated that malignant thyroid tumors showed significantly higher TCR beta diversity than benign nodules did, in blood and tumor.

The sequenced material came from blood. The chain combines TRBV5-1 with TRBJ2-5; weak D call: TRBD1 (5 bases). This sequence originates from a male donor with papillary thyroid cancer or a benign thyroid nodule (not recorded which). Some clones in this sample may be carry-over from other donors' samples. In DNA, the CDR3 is TGCGCCAGCAGCTTCCAGGGACAAGAGACCCAGTACTTC. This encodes CASSFQGQETQYF.